Below, 9 T cell receptor beta chains from the same sample are listed, as sequenced in a study of CD8 T cells in ankylosing spondylitis. Study conclusions and caveats: There was a TCR beta motif, made of 7 to 9 highly homologous variants, that appeared characteristic of ankylosing spondylitis blood.

Antigens for these TCRs are unknown. TCRdb called the 5' RACE reads again in MiXCR, with one record for every CDR3 protein. The sample shows some 85,000 distinct CDR3 sequences, around 8.3% of them seen only once. Specimen: blood, either unsorted or a sorted T cell fraction (not recorded which). The receptors come from a male donor with ankylosing spondylitis.

V gene TRBV29-1 combines with J gene TRBJ1-1, with D uncertain. Between the trimmed V and J ends, which lost 7 bases and 5 bases, there was a span of 14 bases. The CDR3 is made up of 12 amino acids. The germline gives CDR1 SQVTM, CDR2 ANQGSEA. This CDR3 is CSGIIQTTEAFF. In nucleotides, the CDR3 is TGCAGCGGTATTATACAAACGACTGAAGCTTTCTTT.

This clonotype was detected ten times or more. V is TRBV20-1 and J is TRBJ2-7, with TRBD1 identical over 7 bases. Trimming cost V 3 bases and J 1 base; bases outside gene matches: 3. Looked up from germline, CDR1 is DFQATT and CDR2 is SNEGSKA (reference sequence). This CDR3 comprises 13 residues. The CDR3 DNA sequence: TGCAGTGCTAGGGGGGACAGTTCCTACGAGCAGTACGTC. Its protein product is CSARGDSSYEQYV.

The chain uses TRBV19 and TRBJ2-3; D perhaps matches TRBD1 (5 bases). Germline values: CDR1 LNHDA, CDR2 SQIVND (reference sequence). The CDR3 runs to 16 residues. V lost 1 base to trimming and J lost 2 bases, with 13 bases between them. CDR3 amino acids: CASSIVDSSDTDTQYF. In DNA, the CDR3 is TGTGCCAGTAGTATAGTTGACAGCTCGGACACAGATACGCAGTATTTT. Filled out from reference TRBV19 and TRBJ2-3, the complete variable domain reads DGGITQSPKYLFRKEGQNVTLSCEQNLNHDAMYWYRQDPGQGLRLIYYSQIVNDFQKGDIAEGYSVSREKKESFPLTVTSAQKNPTAFYLCASSIVDSSDTDTQYFGPGTRLTVL.

This clonotype was seen many times. J is TRBJ2-4 and V is TRBV6-2 or TRBV6-3; D gene uncertain. The CDR3 runs to 14 residues. Trimming left V 5 bases short and J 6 bases short, with 14 bases between. Germline V gene lookup returns CDR1 MNHEY and CDR2 SVGEGT. CDR3 amino acids: CASSTGPQTNIQYF. In DNA form, the CDR3 reads TGTGCCAGCAGTACCGGGCCTCAAACAAACATTCAGTACTTC.

This clonotype occurred a few times. V usage is TRBV20-1 and J usage is TRBJ1-1; D is unclear. CDR3 size: 14 residues. Trimming removed 6 bases at V and 1 base at J, with 15 bases between. CDR1 and CDR2 from the germline V gene are DFQATT and SNEGSKA (reference sequence). The CDR3 sequence is CSALRERGNTEAFF. The CDR3 nucleotides read TGCAGTGCCCTTCGAGAGCGTGGGAACACTGAAGCTTTCTTT.

This clonotype was picked up a small number of times. The chain has TRBV6-5 and TRBJ2-2, with 9 bases that match TRBD2. V lost 0 bases and J lost 6; bases outside the gene matches: 2. Germline CDR1 is MNHEY and CDR2 is SVGAGI. The CDR3 sequence is 15 residues long. The DNA for the CDR3 is TGTGCCAGCAGTTACTCTAGCGGGAGCTCCGGGGAGCTGTTTTTT. Translating gives CASSYSSGSSGELFF.

This clonotype was recorded at least ten times. V is TRBV20-1 and J is TRBJ2-1; D gene uncertain. The CDR3 is 14 amino acids. CDR1 is DFQATT and CDR2 is SNEGSKA in the germline V gene (reference sequence). Trimming removed 6 bases at V and 0 bases at J, with 12 bases between. This CDR3 reads CSANGPSSYNEQFF. CDR3 bases: TGCAGTGCCAACGGACCTAGCTCCTACAATGAGCAGTTCTTC.

The chain joins TRBV20-1 to TRBJ1-5; 9 nucleotides align to TRBD1. Germline assignment: CDR1 DFQATT and CDR2 SNEGSKA (reference sequence). The CDR3 spans 16 residues. After removal of 0 bases from V and 2 bases from J, the junction contained 5 bases not matched to a gene. The CDR3 DNA reads TGCAGTGCTAGAGATCCCACAGGGGGCGGCAATCAGCCCCAGCATTTT. Translation: CSARDPTGGGNQPQHF.

This clonotype was seen a handful of times. The rearrangement links TRBV10-3 to TRBJ2-7; D is perhaps TRBD1 (5 bases). The germline V and J ends were trimmed by 4 bases and 2 bases, with 12 bases remaining between them. The CDR3 has 14 amino acids. Germline values: CDR1 ENHRY, CDR2 SYGVKD. The CDR3 nucleotides are TGTGCCATCAGTGGGCTCGACAGACCCTACGAGCAGTACGTC. It yields the protein CAISGLDRPYEQYV.